A single sample gave rise to the 23 T cell receptor beta chains below, sequenced in a study of glioma-infiltrating T cells. The iRepertoire nested amplicon-rescue multiplex PCR amplified TCR alpha and beta CDR3s from RNA. One entry per CDR3 protein, called by TCRdb with MiXCR from the multiplex PCR reads. The sample has 300,000 to 450,000 distinct CDR3 sequences, roughly 41% seen once. Sequences were obtained from glioma tissue, nonneoplastic brain tissue, or PBMCs (not recorded which). The receptor set was obtained from a human donor with low-grade glioma or glioblastoma, undergoing nonglioma brain surgery, or in good health (not recorded which).

This chain connects TRBV4-1 to TRBJ2-1; D is undetermined. The germline CDR1 and CDR2 sequences are MGHRA and YSYEKL. The V end lost 6 bases, the J end lost 4 bases, and 16 bases lay between the germline ends. CDR3 length: 15 amino acids. The CDR3 protein is CASRGTINVYNEQFF. CDR3 nucleotide sequence: TGCGCCAGCAGGGGAACTATAAACGTGTACAATGAGCAGTTCTTC.

This rearrangement joins TRBV27 to TRBJ2-7; the match to TRBD1 covers 8 bases. The CDR3 spans 13 residues. Germline loops: CDR1 MNHEY, CDR2 SMNVEV (reference sequence). V was pared by 2 bases and J by 6 bases, with 3 bases of the junction left unmatched. The CDR3 spells CASSLVGQGEQYF. CDR3 in DNA: TGTGCCAGCAGTTTAGTAGGACAGGGCGAGCAGTACTTC.

This chain joins TRBV7-2 and TRBJ1-1; D gene uncertain. Germline V gene data show CDR1 as SGHTA and CDR2 as FQGNSA. V was trimmed by 3 bases and J by 5 bases, leaving 16 bases between them. CDR3 length: 15 amino acids. The CDR3 bases are TGTGCCAGCAGCTTTGACGCGGGGAGGAGGACTGAAGCTTTCTTT. Translating gives CASSFDAGRRTEAFF.

The chain employs TRBV7-9 and TRBJ2-7; D unresolved. This CDR3 comprises 12 residues. Germline V gives CDR1 SEHNR, CDR2 FQNEAQ (reference sequence). V lost 5 bases and J lost 7, with 12 bases in between. This CDR3 reads CASSRTGWEQYF. The CDR3 nucleotides are TGTGCCAGCAGCCGAACCGGTTGGGAGCAGTACTTC.

This clonotype was recorded many times. The chain is built from TRBV27 and TRBJ2-1, with D maybe TRBD2 (5 bases). Germline V gene sequence: CDR1 MNHEY, CDR2 SMNVEV (reference sequence). The CDR3 spans 11 residues. V was pared by 6 bases and J by 8 bases, with 8 bases between. In DNA form, the CDR3 reads TGTGCCAGCAGAGGAGGCCATGAGCAGTTCTTC. Its protein is CASRGGHEQFF.

The chain employs TRBV7-2 and TRBJ2-3; 11 bases agree with TRBD1. J was trimmed by 7 bases and V by 6 bases; bases with no gene match: 6. The CDR3 consists of 14 residues. Germline V gene lookup returns CDR1 SGHTA and CDR2 FQGNSA. The CDR3: CASRSGTGGNTQYF. DNA for the CDR3: TGTGCCAGCAGATCGGGGACAGGGGGGAATACGCAGTATTTT.

The CDR3 DNA reads TGTGCCAGCATGCGACTAGCGGGGTCCCACAATGAGCAGTTCTTC. Translated, it gives CASMRLAGSHNEQFF. The chain links TRBV2 to TRBJ2-1, with TRBD2 matching 11 bases. The J segment lost 5 bases and the V segment lost 7 bases, leaving 7 bases of the junction unmatched. In germline, CDR1 is SNHLY, CDR2 FYNNEI. The CDR3 contains 15 residues.

This clonotype was detected only a few times. DNA for the CDR3: TGTGCCAGTAGTGTCCACATGACTCGTAACAATGAGCAGTTCTTC. This encodes CASSVHMTRNNEQFF. The chain links TRBV19 to TRBJ2-1; D not certain. V gave up 5 bases and J gave up 5 bases, with 16 bases separating them. Germline CDR1 is LNHDA and CDR2 is SQIVND (reference sequence). This CDR3 has 15 residues.

The chain is built from TRBV7-2 and TRBJ1-1; perhaps TRBD1 as D (6 bases). The length of the CDR3 is 13 residues. Germline V lookup: CDR1 SGHTA, CDR2 FQGNSA. V was trimmed by 4 bases and J by 6 bases, leaving 12 bases between them. CDR3 DNA: TGTGCCAGCAGCTCCCGGGGGGCCGCTGAAGCTTTCTTT. Amino acids: CASSSRGAAEAFF.

This sequence joins TRBV15 and TRBJ2-1; D gene uncertain. This CDR3 comprises 15 residues. The V gene's germline CDR1 is LNHNV and CDR2 YYDKDF (reference sequence). V was pared by 3 bases and J by 8 bases, with 17 bases between. CDR3 amino acids: CATSSEATGSHEQFF. CDR3 bases: TGTGCCACCAGCAGTGAGGCCACCGGGTCCCATGAGCAGTTCTTC.

In its sample, this clonotype was seen once. The rearrangement uses TRBV7-2 and TRBJ2-7; 8 nucleotides align to TRBD1. Germline V gene sequence: CDR1 SGHTA, CDR2 FQGNSA. The length of the CDR3 is 13 residues. The J segment lost 7 bases and the V segment lost 5 bases, leaving 7 bases of the junction unmatched. This CDR3 is CASSPDRGWEQYF. CDR3 bases: TGTGCCAGCAGCCCCGACAGGGGATGGGAGCAGTACTTC.

As regards this clonotype: A junction end diverges from the germline sequence, so it may reflect a read error. This chain connects TRBV27 to TRBJ2-5; no reliable D call. From germline, CDR1 is MNHEY and CDR2 SMNVEV (reference sequence). The CDR3 sequence is 15 residues long. The CDR3 DNA reads TGTGCCAGCACTTTATTCGGTAGAGTGCAAGAGACCCAGTACTTC. Translated: CASTLFGRVQETQYF.

A note on this clonotype: A much larger clone differs from this one at a single base, so this may be a read error. In DNA, the CDR3 is TGTGCCAGCATTTCGTGGACAGGGAAGCCCCAGCATTTT. This sequence encodes CASISWTGKPQHF. The J gene is TRBJ1-5, the V gene TRBV28; TRBD1 agrees at 8 bases. V dropped 7 bases and J dropped 8; count of bases not matched to a gene: 7. Germline V gene data show CDR1 as MDHEN and CDR2 as SYDVKM. This CDR3 spans 13 amino acids.

This clonotype occurred a few times. The genes are TRBV20-1 and TRBJ2-7; D is ambiguous. Trimming shortened V by 5 bases and J by 6 bases, and 11 bases separated the two germline ends. Germline CDR1 is DFQATT and CDR2 is SNEGSKA (reference sequence). The CDR3 is 11 amino acids. CDR3 DNA: TGCAGTGCTTTTCTAGGTGGCGAGCAGTACTTC. It yields the protein CSAFLGGEQYF.

Notes on this clonotype: A much larger clonotype is one base distant, so this may be a read error. The chain employs TRBV4-2 and TRBJ2-7, with 8 bases identical to TRBD2. The CDR3 loop spans 14 amino acids. The J segment lost 3 bases and the V segment lost 4 bases, leaving 5 bases of the junction unmatched. Looked up from germline, CDR1 is LGHNA and CDR2 is YNFKEQ. CDR3 residues: CASSRTSRSYEQYF. CDR3 bases: TGTGCCAGCAGCCGGACTAGCAGAAGCTACGAGCAGTACTTC.

The chain joins TRBV24-1 to TRBJ2-1; 9 nucleotides agree with TRBD2. V shed 2 bases, J shed 1 base, and the junction held 14 bases outside the gene matches. The CDR3 sequence is 20 residues long. Germline CDR1 is KGHDR and CDR2 is SFDVKD. The CDR3 DNA sequence: TGTGCCACCAGTGATTCCCTACAACTAGCGGGTATGGGTTCCTACAATGAGCAGTTCTTC. The encoded protein is CATSDSLQLAGMGSYNEQFF.

Note on this clonotype: Since a much larger clone is just one base distant, this may be a read error. The rearrangement joins TRBV2 to TRBJ2-7; either TRBD1 or TRBD2 may supply D (5 bases each). In germline, CDR1 is SNHLY, CDR2 FYNNEI. V lost 7 bases and J 2 bases, leaving 15 bases between the germline ends. CDR3 length: 14 residues. CDR3 sequence (DNA): TGTGCCAGCATTACTGGGACGAACGCCTACGAGCAGTACTTC. Protein: CASITGTNAYEQYF.

In the case of this clonotype: One base away lies a much larger clone, so this may be a sequencing read error. V usage is TRBV7-2 and J usage is TRBJ2-1; TRBD1 might be the D (6 bases). The CDR3 is 15 amino acids. Germline V lookup: CDR1 SGHTA, CDR2 FQGNSA. Written as DNA, the CDR3 is TGTGCCAGCACGCCTGATGTGGGGGCCTACAATGGGCAGTTCTTC. It yields the protein CASTPDVGAYNGQFF.

This clonotype was found a few times. The chain is built from TRBV20-1 and TRBJ2-1, with 9 bases identical to TRBD2. This CDR3 has 14 residues. Germline lookup yields CDR1 DFQATT and CDR2 SNEGSKA (reference sequence). CDR3 protein: CRAPLAGRGNEQFF. The CDR3 nucleotides read TGCAGAGCCCCCCTAGCGGGACGAGGCAATGAGCAGTTCTTC.

This clonotype was observed a handful of times. The chain has TRBV2 and TRBJ1-1, with D perhaps TRBD1 (6 bases). The CDR3 has 14 amino acids. Trimming took 4 bases from V and 1 from J, leaving 10 bases between them. In germline, CDR1 is SNHLY, CDR2 FYNNEI. CDR3: CASSGHRENTEAFF. In nucleotides, the CDR3 is TGTGCCAGCAGTGGACACAGGGAGAACACTGAAGCTTTCTTT.

This clonotype was detected a few times. The chain carries TRBV19 and TRBJ2-6; D possibly corresponds to TRBD2 (6 bases). V gave up 6 bases and J gave up 1 base, with 13 bases separating them. This CDR3 has 16 residues. CDR1 and CDR2 (germline): LNHDA, SQIVND (reference sequence). CDR3 in amino acids: CASSSPGESGANVLTF. The CDR3 nucleotides are TGTGCCAGTAGCTCTCCGGGGGAGTCTGGGGCCAACGTCCTGACTTTC.

In its sample, this clonotype was seen a few times. The rearrangement uses TRBV15 and TRBJ2-6; D call uncertain. Trimming removed 8 bases at V and 2 bases at J, with 4 bases between. There are 12 residues in the CDR3. CDR1 is LNHNV and CDR2 is YYDKDF in the germline V gene (reference sequence). The CDR3 bases are TGTGCCACCGCAACTGGGGCCAACGTCCTGACTTTC. Its translation is CATATGANVLTF.

The rearrangement joins TRBV4-3 to TRBJ1-1, with a tentative D call TRBD1 (5 bases). Germline CDR1 and CDR2: LGHNA and YSLEER. Trimming pared 5 bases from V and 0 bases from J, leaving 13 bases between. The CDR3 length is 15 residues. The CDR3 spells CASSYRPGMNTEAFF. CDR3 sequence (DNA): TGCGCCAGCAGCTATCGACCAGGGATGAACACTGAAGCTTTCTTT.